Following are 17 T cell receptor beta chains from one sample sequenced in a study of CD8 T cells in ankylosing spondylitis listed by TCRdb under 2017. Findings and caveats that apply to the study as a whole: Blood from ankylosing spondylitis patients appeared to be characterized by a TCR beta motif made up of eight highly homologous amino acid variants.

What these receptors recognize is not known. The library was built by means of 5' RACE. The sequencing machine was an Illumina HiSeq 2500. The public reads were reanalyzed by TCRdb: fastp trimming at Q25, MiXCR alignment, in-frame beta chains only. Each entry is one CDR3 protein sequence, shown with its most common DNA and genes. This sample lists 700,000 to 850,000 distinct CDR3 sequences; roughly 12% were detected once. The ten top clones hold 0.51% of the sample. Sequencing was done on a sample of blood, either unsorted or a sorted T cell fraction (not recorded which). All receptors derive from a male donor with ankylosing spondylitis.

This chain uses TRBV5-1 with TRBJ2-1; a possible D gene is TRBD2 (6 bases). The germline V gene encodes CDR1 SGHRS and CDR2 YFSETQ. The CDR3 contains 16 residues. V dropped 6 bases and J dropped 1 base, with 17 bases sitting between them. The CDR3 DNA sequence: TGCGCCAGCAACCCAAACGGGGGTGGGTCCTACAATGAGCAGTTCTTC. This translates into CASNPNGGGSYNEQFF.

This clonotype was detected only a few times. This chain connects TRBV5-1 to TRBJ2-3, with 8 bases that match TRBD1. The junction had 9 bases not matched to a gene; V was cut back by 2 bases and J by 4 bases. The CDR3 runs 16 residues. The germline gives CDR1 SGHRS, CDR2 YFSETQ. DNA for the CDR3: TGCGCCAGCAGCTTCTGGCAGGGGGCGTCTGCAGATACGCAGTATTTT. It translates to CASSFWQGASADTQYF.

This clonotype has a count of ten or more. This chain connects TRBV30 to TRBJ2-1; D possibly corresponds to TRBD2 (5 bases). CDR1 GTSNPN and CDR2 SVGIG come from the germline V gene (reference sequence). There are 14 residues in the CDR3. Trimming stripped 0 bases from V and 4 bases from J, with 10 bases between. The DNA of the CDR3 is TGTGCCTGGAGTGTACTGACGGGGTACAATGAGCAGTTCTTC. Translation gives CAWSVLTGYNEQFF.

The chain carries TRBV12-3 or TRBV12-4 and TRBJ1-4; D unresolved. Trimming removed 5 bases from V and 8 bases from J, with 21 bases in between. The CDR3 is 16 residues long. This chain's CDR3 is CASSRKVGPKEEKLFF. The CDR3 DNA reads TGTGCCAGCAGTCGGAAGGTCGGACCCAAGGAAGAAAAACTGTTTTTT.

A few counts support this clonotype. The rearrangement links TRBV5-1 to TRBJ2-1; D not resolved. Per the germline V gene, CDR1 is SGHRS and CDR2 is YFSETQ. The CDR3 loop spans 16 amino acids. V lost 0 bases to trimming and J lost 4 bases, with 14 bases between them. Written as DNA, the CDR3 is TGCGCCAGCAGCTTGGCCGGTTGGACCGGATACAATGAGCAGTTCTTC. Its translation: CASSLAGWTGYNEQFF. Filled out from reference TRBV5-1 and TRBJ2-1, the complete variable domain reads KAGVTQTPRYLIKTRGQQVTLSCSPISGHRSVSWYQQTPGQGLQFLFEYFSETQRNKGNFPGRFSGRQFSNSRSEMNVSTLELGDSALYLCASSLAGWTGYNEQFFGPGTRLTVL.

This clonotype came up many times. The chain carries TRBV7-9 and TRBJ1-1, with D unresolved. Deletions cut 4 bases from V and 6 bases from J, with 15 bases between. The CDR3 has 14 residues. CDR1 is SEHNR and CDR2 is FQNEAQ in the germline V gene (reference sequence). In DNA, the CDR3 is TGTGCCAGCAGCTCCCGCCCGGGGTACGCTGAAGCTTTCTTT. This encodes CASSSRPGYAEAFF.

This clonotype was counted between two and nine times. The rearrangement joins TRBV5-1 to TRBJ2-3; the D gene is possibly TRBD1 (6 bases). Trimming took 4 bases from V and 0 from J, leaving 18 bases between them. This CDR3 comprises 17 residues. CDR1 and CDR2 (germline): SGHRS, YFSETQ. The CDR3 region has the DNA TGCGCCAGCAGCGAACTACCGACAGGTTCTAGCACAGATACGCAGTATTTT. Amino acids: CASSELPTGSSTDTQYF.

The V call is TRBV18, the J call TRBJ2-4, with D unclear. This CDR3 is built from 11 residues. CDR1 is KGHSH, CDR2 LQKENI, per germline. V was trimmed by 3 bases and J by 3 bases, leaving 0 bases between them. DNA of the CDR3: TGTGCCAGCTCACCCAAAAACATTCAGTACTTC. It translates to CASSPKNIQYF.

This clonotype has just a few counts. This sequence joins TRBV28 and TRBJ2-7; TRBD2 matches 10 bases. The CDR3 runs 15 residues. Germline V gene sequence: CDR1 MDHEN, CDR2 SYDVKM. Trimming at V came to 2 bases and at J to 7 bases, leaving 8 bases not matched to a gene. As DNA, the CDR3 is TGTGCCAGCAGTTTAACGTCTAGCGGGAGTTGGGAGCAGTACTTC. This encodes CASSLTSSGSWEQYF.

This clonotype was picked up many times. The chain couples TRBV5-1 to TRBJ1-1; D not certain. CDR3 length: 13 amino acids. V was clipped by 0 bases and J by 1 base, with 4 bases between them. The germline V gene has CDR1 SGHRS and CDR2 YFSETQ. CDR3 loop: CASSLVSNTEAFF. CDR3 nucleotides: TGCGCCAGCAGCTTGGTGTCGAACACTGAAGCTTTCTTT. Full variable domain (rest looked up from reference TRBV5-1 and TRBJ1-1): KAGVTQTPRYLIKTRGQQVTLSCSPISGHRSVSWYQQTPGQGLQFLFEYFSETQRNKGNFPGRFSGRQFSNSRSEMNVSTLELGDSALYLCASSLVSNTEAFFGQGTRLTVV.

This clonotype was seen only a few times. The V and J genes are TRBV5-1 and TRBJ2-7; 9 nucleotides line up with TRBD1. The ends lost 8 bases at V and 2 bases at J; junction bases unmatched: 8. This CDR3 contains 14 residues. Germline CDR1 reads SGHRS; CDR2 reads YFSETQ. The CDR3 loop reads CASQQGAKTYEQYF. CDR3 nucleotide sequence: TGCGCCAGTCAACAGGGGGCGAAGACCTACGAGCAGTACTTC.

This clonotype was detected ten times or more. The chain employs TRBV20-1 and TRBJ2-7; 9 positions match TRBD1. V lost 3 bases, J lost 1 base, and 16 bases stayed unmatched. CDR1 and CDR2 from the germline V gene are DFQATT and SNEGSKA (reference sequence). CDR3 size: 18 residues. The CDR3 bases are TGCAGTGCTAGTAGCTACGGGACAGGGCGTTCGGGGTCCTACGAGCAGTACTTC. Amino acids: CSASSYGTGRSGSYEQYF.

In this sample, this clonotype turned up a few times. J is TRBJ2-2 and V is TRBV27; 9 nucleotides align to TRBD2. V lost 7 bases to trimming and J lost 2 bases; unmatched junction nucleotides: 8. Per germline, CDR1 MNHEY and CDR2 SMNVEV (reference sequence). CDR3 size: 16 residues. In DNA form, the CDR3 reads TGTGCCAGCAACTGGGGCGGGAGGGCCAACACCGGGGAGCTGTTTTTT. Encoded protein: CASNWGGRANTGELFF.

This clonotype came up many times. This chain joins TRBV20-1 and TRBJ2-1; D remains unclear. Trimming stripped 5 bases from V and 6 bases from J, with 17 bases between. The CDR3 runs 14 residues. Per the germline V gene, CDR1 is DFQATT and CDR2 is SNEGSKA (reference sequence). CDR3 coding DNA: TGCAGTGCTGGAGTTGAGACACACGGCAATGAGCAGTTCTTC. This gives the protein CSAGVETHGNEQFF.

This clonotype was observed a handful of times. The chain couples TRBV7-2 to TRBJ2-1, with a tentative D call TRBD2 (5 bases). The V and J ends lost 6 bases and 6 bases respectively, with 15 bases between them. CDR1 SGHTA and CDR2 FQGNSA come from the germline V gene. The CDR3 consists of 14 residues. The CDR3 sequence is CASSLGRAANEQFF. Written as DNA, the CDR3 is TGTGCCAGCAGTCTAGGTCGAGCGGCCAATGAGCAGTTCTTC.

This clonotype was counted only a few times. The rearrangement links TRBV7-9 to TRBJ1-4, with D hard to call. There are 14 residues in the CDR3. Trimming left V 4 bases short and J 8 bases short, with 14 bases between. Germline lookup yields CDR1 SEHNR and CDR2 FQNEAQ (reference sequence). DNA of the CDR3: TGTGCCAGCAGCTCTCCGGCAGGCCCCGAAAAACTGTTTTTT. Encoded protein: CASSSPAGPEKLFF.

This chain connects TRBV2 to TRBJ2-7; D unresolved. The germline V gene has CDR1 SNHLY and CDR2 FYNNEI. V was clipped by 8 bases and J by 6 bases, with 11 bases between them. This CDR3 comprises 11 residues. This CDR3 is CASQKEREQYF. CDR3 nucleotide sequence: TGTGCCAGCCAGAAGGAGCGCGAGCAGTACTTC.